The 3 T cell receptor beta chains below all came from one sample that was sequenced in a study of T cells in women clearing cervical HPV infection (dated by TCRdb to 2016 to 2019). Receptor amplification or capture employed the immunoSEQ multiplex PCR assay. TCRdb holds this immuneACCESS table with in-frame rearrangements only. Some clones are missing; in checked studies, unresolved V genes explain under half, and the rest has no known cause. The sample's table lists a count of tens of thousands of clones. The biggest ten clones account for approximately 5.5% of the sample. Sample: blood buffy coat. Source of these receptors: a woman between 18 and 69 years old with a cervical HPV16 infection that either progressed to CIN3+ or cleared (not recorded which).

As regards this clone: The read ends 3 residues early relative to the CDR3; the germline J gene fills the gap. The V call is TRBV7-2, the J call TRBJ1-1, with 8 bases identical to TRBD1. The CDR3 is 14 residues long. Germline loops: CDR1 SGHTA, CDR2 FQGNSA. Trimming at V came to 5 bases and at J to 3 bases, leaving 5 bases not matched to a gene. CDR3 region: CASSPSTGDTEAFF. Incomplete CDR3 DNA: TGTGCCAGCAGCCCATCGACAGGGGACACTGAA.

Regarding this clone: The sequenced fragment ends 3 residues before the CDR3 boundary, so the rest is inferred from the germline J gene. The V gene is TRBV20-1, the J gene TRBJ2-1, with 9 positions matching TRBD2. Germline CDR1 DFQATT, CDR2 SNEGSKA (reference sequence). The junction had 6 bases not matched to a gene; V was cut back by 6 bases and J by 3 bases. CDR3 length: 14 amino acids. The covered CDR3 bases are TGCAGTGCAAAAAGCGGGGGGCTCTACAATGAG. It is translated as CSAKSGGLYNE. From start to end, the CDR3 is CSAKSGGLYNEQFF.

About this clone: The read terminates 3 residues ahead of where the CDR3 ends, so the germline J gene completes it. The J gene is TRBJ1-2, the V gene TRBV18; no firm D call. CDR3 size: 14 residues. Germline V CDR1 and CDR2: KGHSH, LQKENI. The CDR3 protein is CASSPQVSNNDYTF. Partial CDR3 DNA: TGTGCCAGCTCACCACAAGTCAGTAACAATGAC.